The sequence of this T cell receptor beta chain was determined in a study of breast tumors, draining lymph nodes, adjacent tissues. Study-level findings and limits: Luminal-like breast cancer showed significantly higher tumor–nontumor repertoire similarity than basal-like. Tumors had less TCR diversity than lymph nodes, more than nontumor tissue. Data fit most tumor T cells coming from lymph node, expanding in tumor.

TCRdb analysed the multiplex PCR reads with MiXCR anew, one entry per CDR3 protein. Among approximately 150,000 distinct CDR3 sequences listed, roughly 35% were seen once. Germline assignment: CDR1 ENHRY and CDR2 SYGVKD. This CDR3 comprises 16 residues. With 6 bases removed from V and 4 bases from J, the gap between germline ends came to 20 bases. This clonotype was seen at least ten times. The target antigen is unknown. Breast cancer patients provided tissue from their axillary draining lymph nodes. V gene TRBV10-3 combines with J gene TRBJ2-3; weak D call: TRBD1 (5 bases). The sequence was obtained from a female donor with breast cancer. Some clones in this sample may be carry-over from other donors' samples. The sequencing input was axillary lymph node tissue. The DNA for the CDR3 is TGTGCCATCAGGCGCCAGGGTGTAGGATCGGCAGATACGCAGTATTTT. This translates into CAIRRQGVGSADTQYF.